This T cell receptor (beta chain) was profiled in a study of cytomegalovirus exposure and HLA in healthy donors. Study findings and constraints: Cytomegalovirus association was assigned to approximately 160 TCR beta chains. Per a later analysis, approximately 16,000 TCR beta sequences showed association with HLA alleles at 0.05 false discovery rate. Specific recognition of CMV antigens was confirmed in vitro for a few chains (all CMV-associated).

Germline CDR1 is SGHRS and CDR2 is YFSETQ. The CDR3 runs 14 residues. Trimming took 0 bases from V and 8 from J; bases not matched to a gene: 4. Only a few counts were recorded for this clone. The antigen remains undetermined. 13 Jbeta primers and 60 Vbeta primers were used for the PCR. Clones were sequenced by immunoSEQ multiplex PCR, and TCRdb holds only the in-frame ones, with some missing. The sample contains approximately 300,000 clones, around 80% of which appear only once. The rearrangement uses TRBV5-1 and TRBJ1-2; 10 nucleotides align to TRBD1. The TCR originated in a girl aged 2-10 years in good health and CMV-seronegative. Material for sequencing was PBMCs. The CDR3 reads CASSLDGQGVGYTF. CDR3 in DNA: TGCGCCAGCAGCTTGGATGGACAGGGGGTAGGCTACACCTTC.